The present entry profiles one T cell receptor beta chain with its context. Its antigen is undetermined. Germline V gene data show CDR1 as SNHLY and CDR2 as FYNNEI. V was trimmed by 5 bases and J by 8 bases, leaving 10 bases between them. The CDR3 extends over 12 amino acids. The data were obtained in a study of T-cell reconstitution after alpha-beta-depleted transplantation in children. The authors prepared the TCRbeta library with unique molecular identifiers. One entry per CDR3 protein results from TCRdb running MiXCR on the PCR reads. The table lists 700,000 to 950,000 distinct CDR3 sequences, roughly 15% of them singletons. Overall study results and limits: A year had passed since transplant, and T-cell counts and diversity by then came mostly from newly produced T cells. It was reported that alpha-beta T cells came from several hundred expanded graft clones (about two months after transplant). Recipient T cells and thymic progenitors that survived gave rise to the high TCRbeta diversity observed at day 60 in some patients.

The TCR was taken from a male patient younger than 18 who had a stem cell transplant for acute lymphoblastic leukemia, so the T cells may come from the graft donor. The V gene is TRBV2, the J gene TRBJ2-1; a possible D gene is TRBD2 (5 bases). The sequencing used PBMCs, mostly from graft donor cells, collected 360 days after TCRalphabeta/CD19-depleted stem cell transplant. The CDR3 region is CASSRSGDEQFF. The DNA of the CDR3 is TGTGCCAGCAGTCGGAGCGGCGATGAGCAGTTCTTC.